The source of this TCR beta chain is a study of human T cells and chemical hapten exposure. Overall study context: Small volume differences among pooled libraries mainly caused per-sample TCR yield variation.

Time point: healthy volunteer bleed at 6 weeks. The total RNA was obtained from whole blood that was not fractionated. General study results and limits: Once DPC sensitization occurred, TCRs above 1 in 1000 frequency showed no change.

This clonotype was counted a few times. The antigen remains undetermined. The CDR3 runs 14 residues. Germline CDR1 and CDR2: MGHRA and YSYEKL. The J segment lost 4 bases and the V segment lost 3 bases, leaving 5 bases of the junction unmatched. During construction of the library, unique molecular identifiers were attached to individual cDNA molecules for quantitative, reproducible TCR counting. In the original analysis: From about 22,000 to 700,000 TCRs were found per sample, with a median of 95,638. TCRdb re-called the RACE reads through MiXCR, storing one row per CDR3 protein. What appears here as the V and J calls and clone size reflects TCRdb's work, not the paper's. The table records around 65,000 distinct CDR3 sequences, around 6.1% of them present only once.

The gene calls are TRBV4-1 and TRBJ2-7, with 8 bases fitting TRBD2. Input material: whole blood. The clonotype originates from a female donor in good health. Some clones in this sample may be carry-over from other donors' samples. CDR3 nucleotide sequence: TGCGCCAGCAGCCACGGGGGGGGCAGTTACGAGCAGTACTTC. Its translation is CASSHGGGSYEQYF.